This T cell receptor (beta chain) was found in a study of blood T cell repertoires in COVID-19. For the study at large: PBMCs, B-cell-depleted T cells, or T cells were the source of the cDNA or gDNA that made up the material.

The CDR3 has 14 residues. V was clipped by 4 bases and J by 4 bases, with 14 bases between them. Germline V gene sequence: CDR1 SGHTS, CDR2 YDEGEE. TCRdb's table, derived via immunoSEQ multiplex PCR, lists solely in-frame clones and lacks some. The sample lists just over 350,000 clones, roughly 87% occurring once. The sample was PBMCs or T cells enriched from blood (not recorded which). The chain links TRBV5-8 to TRBJ2-5, with D perhaps TRBD1 (8 bases). The sequence was collected from a woman aged 25-40 years who had recovered from COVID-19. CDR3 in amino acids: CASSGNRGGETQYF. For the CDR3, the DNA is TGTGCCAGCAGCGGCAACAGGGGGGGAGAGACCCAGTACTTC.